Listed here are 23 T cell receptor beta chains from one sample, sequenced in a study of PD-1 blockade in classical Hodgkin lymphoma. TCRdb's table, derived via immunoSEQ multiplex PCR, lists solely in-frame clones and lacks some. The sample lists 45,000 or so clones, about three quarters occurring once. All patients experienced relapse after autologous stem cell transplantation, and brentuximab vedotin exposure was variable. The source material was peripheral blood mononuclear cells (PBMCs), sampled at baseline. These receptors were obtained from a human donor with classical Hodgkin lymphoma.

The rearrangement joins TRBV20-1 to TRBJ1-1; 7 bases align to TRBD1. Germline CDR1 is DFQATT and CDR2 is SNEGSKA (reference sequence). The CDR3 extends over 11 amino acids. Losses at the gene ends were 6 bases for V and 5 bases for J; bases not matched to a gene: 3. CDR3 residues: CSAPDRTEAFF. As DNA, the CDR3 is TGCAGTGCCCCGGACAGGACTGAAGCTTTCTTT.

This clone showed up just a few times. As DNA, the CDR3 is TGCGCCAGCAGTGAGAAGCGGACCGACACAGATACGCAGTATTTT. Its protein product is CASSEKRTDTDTQYF. The chain carries TRBV10-2 and TRBJ2-3; possibly TRBD2 for D (5 bases). V was pared by 2 bases and J by 2 bases, with 11 bases between. CDR3 length equals 15 residues. Germline CDR1 WSHSY, CDR2 SAAADI.

This clone was found many times. The chain recombines TRBV9 with TRBJ2-2, with a tentative D call TRBD2 (6 bases). The CDR3 extends over 16 amino acids. V gave up 0 bases and J gave up 2 bases, with 11 bases separating them. The germline V gene has CDR1 SGDLS and CDR2 YYNGEE. CDR3 in DNA: TGTGCCAGCAGCGTAGGGGCGGGGCCAAACACCGGGGAGCTGTTTTTT. This gives the protein CASSVGAGPNTGELFF.

The V gene is TRBV5-1, the J gene TRBJ2-2, with 7 bases matching TRBD1. Germline CDR1 reads SGHRS; CDR2 reads YFSETQ. The CDR3 loop spans 15 amino acids. The V gene end was trimmed by 4 bases and the J gene end by 0 bases; junction bases not matched to a gene: 3. The CDR3 is CASSLDRTNTGELFF. In DNA, the CDR3 is TGCGCCAGCAGCCTGGACAGGACGAACACCGGGGAGCTGTTTTTT.

A single count supports this clone. This chain uses TRBV5-1 with TRBJ2-5; 11 nucleotides line up with TRBD1. The CDR3 consists of 14 residues. V lost 2 bases, J lost 4 bases, and 1 base stayed unmatched. CDR1 is SGHRS and CDR2 is YFSETQ in the germline V gene. The CDR3 nucleotides read TGCGCCAGCAGCTTCGGGACAGGGGGAGAGACCCAGTACTTC. This sequence encodes CASSFGTGGETQYF.

This clone was counted a few times. V is TRBV6-1 and J is TRBJ1-2, with 9 positions matching TRBD1. The germline V gene encodes CDR1 MNHNS and CDR2 SASEGT. With V trimmed by 0 bases and J by 8 bases, 4 bases remained unmatched. CDR3 size: 14 residues. CDR3 bases: TGTGCCAGCAGTGAAGCAGGGACAGGGACGGGCTACACCTTC. Translated, it gives CASSEAGTGTGYTF.

The chain recombines TRBV5-1 with TRBJ1-2; a weak D match, TRBD1 (6 bases). The CDR3 runs to 16 residues. Germline CDR1 is SGHRS and CDR2 is YFSETQ. Trimming shortened V by 5 bases and J by 7 bases, and 24 bases separated the two germline ends. The CDR3 sequence is CASSSDLTGGTGGYTF. In DNA form, the CDR3 reads TGCGCCAGCAGTTCCGATCTGACAGGTGGGACTGGTGGCTACACCTTC.

CDR3 bases: TGTGCCAGCAGCTTGGACGGGGGGAACACCGGGGAGCTGTTTTTT. This gives the protein CASSLDGGNTGELFF. The chain is built from TRBV4-2 and TRBJ2-2, with D tentatively TRBD2 (6 bases). The CDR3 runs to 15 residues. Trimming removed 5 bases at V and 1 base at J, with 11 bases between. The germline CDR1 and CDR2 sequences are LGHNA and YNFKEQ.

The chain combines TRBV7-9 with TRBJ1-4; no clear D gene. Germline CDR1 and CDR2: SEHNR and FQNEAQ (reference sequence). The CDR3 has 15 amino acids. Trimming removed 5 bases from V and 0 bases from J, with 10 bases in between. The CDR3 DNA is TGTGCCAGCAGCCGGCTAGCTTCAACTAATGAAAAACTGTTTTTT. It encodes CASSRLASTNEKLFF.

This chain uses TRBV29-1 with TRBJ1-2; possible D gene TRBD1, 6 bases. CDR3 length: 13 amino acids. Germline V gives CDR1 SQVTM, CDR2 ANQGSEA. Trimming took 6 bases from V and 2 from J, leaving 13 bases between them. The CDR3 protein is CSVDEQGNYGYTF. As DNA, the CDR3 is TGCAGCGTGGACGAACAGGGAAACTATGGCTACACCTTC.

J is TRBJ2-5 and V is TRBV29-1; 7 bases line up with TRBD2. The CDR3 covers 13 residues. Germline CDR1 SQVTM, CDR2 ANQGSEA. J was trimmed by 5 bases and V by 4 bases; bases with no gene match: 7. The CDR3 nucleotides read TGCAGCGTTGCAGCGGGGCCCGGGGAGACCCAGTACTTC. Its protein product is CSVAAGPGETQYF.

V and J are TRBV18 and TRBJ2-7; 9 bases are shared with TRBD2. J gave up 5 bases and V 4 bases, and 3 bases lay outside the gene matches. Germline V gene lookup returns CDR1 KGHSH and CDR2 LQKENI. The CDR3 is made up of 13 amino acids. The CDR3 protein is CASSQVAGDEQYF. The CDR3 DNA reads as TGTGCCAGCTCACAAGTAGCGGGAGACGAGCAGTACTTC.

The rearrangement joins TRBV7-9 to TRBJ1-2, with TRBD1 as a possible D gene (5 bases). With 6 bases removed from V and 1 base from J, the gap between germline ends came to 15 bases. The CDR3 has 15 residues. Germline V gene sequence: CDR1 SEHNR, CDR2 FQNEAQ (reference sequence). The chain's CDR3 is CASSPGTGFNYGYTF. The CDR3 region has the DNA TGTGCCAGCAGTCCCGGGACCGGATTTAACTATGGCTACACCTTC.

The J gene is TRBJ2-5, the V gene TRBV7-8; 15 nucleotides agree with TRBD2. The CDR3 is made up of 18 amino acids. V gave up 5 bases and J gave up 4 bases; unmatched junction bases: 11. Per germline, CDR1 SGHVS and CDR2 FQNEAQ. The CDR3 DNA reads as TGTGCCAGCAGCCCGACACCGGGACTAGCGGGAGGAGGAGAGACCCAGTACTTC. Its translation: CASSPTPGLAGGGETQYF.

V is TRBV11-1 and J is TRBJ1-2; D gene unclear. Per the germline V gene, CDR1 is SGHAT and CDR2 is FQDESV (reference sequence). V lost 2 bases and J lost 4, with 8 bases in between. The CDR3 loop spans 13 amino acids. The CDR3 region has the DNA TGTGCCAGCAGCTTACCGGGGAGCTATGGCTACACCTTC. Encoded protein: CASSLPGSYGYTF.

This clone was observed once. This rearrangement joins TRBV5-4 to TRBJ1-4; D remains unclear. The CDR3 is 14 amino acids. V lost 0 bases, J lost 5 bases, and 8 bases lay in between. Germline V gene lookup returns CDR1 SGHNT and CDR2 YYREEE (reference sequence). CDR3 DNA: TGTGCCAGCAGCTTGGGCGGACGGAATGAAAAACTGTTTTTT. This sequence encodes CASSLGGRNEKLFF.

V is TRBV6-5 and J is TRBJ1-4; 8 nucleotides match TRBD1. The germline V gene encodes CDR1 MNHEY and CDR2 SVGAGI. The CDR3 has 15 amino acids. J gave up 6 bases and V 0 bases, and 3 bases lay outside the gene matches. In DNA, the CDR3 is TGTGCCAGCAGTTACTCGGCAGGGGGCTATGAAAAACTGTTTTTT. It specifies CASSYSAGGYEKLFF.

The chain combines TRBV28 with TRBJ1-2; the match to TRBD1 covers 10 bases. J gave up 6 bases and V 0 bases, and 4 bases lay outside the gene matches. This CDR3 contains 15 residues. Germline lookup yields CDR1 MDHEN and CDR2 SYDVKM. CDR3: CASSLWGTGVDGYTF. In DNA form, the CDR3 reads TGTGCCAGCAGTTTATGGGGGACAGGGGTAGATGGCTACACCTTC.

This chain links TRBV30 with TRBJ2-2; 11 bases line up with TRBD2. The CDR3 length is 14 residues. The germline V gene encodes CDR1 GTSNPN and CDR2 SVGIG (reference sequence). Germline trimming cut 8 bases from V and 7 bases from J; bases unmatched to any gene: 9. The CDR3 DNA reads as TGTGCCGGTTTAGCGGGGGGGCTTGACGGGGAGCTGTTTTTT. It yields the protein CAGLAGGLDGELFF.

The chain carries TRBV28 and TRBJ2-3; 7 positions agree with TRBD1. CDR1 is MDHEN and CDR2 is SYDVKM in the germline V gene. Trimming at V came to 5 bases and at J to 3 bases, leaving 11 bases not matched to a gene. This CDR3 is 16 amino acids long. CDR3 sequence (DNA): TGTGCCAGCAGTACGCGACAGGGAGAGTATACAGATACGCAGTATTTT. Translating gives CASSTRQGEYTDTQYF.

This clone was counted between two and nine times. The chain joins TRBV19 to TRBJ2-6; 8 nucleotides line up with TRBD1. This CDR3 region has 15 residues. Germline V gene data show CDR1 as LNHDA and CDR2 as SQIVND (reference sequence). The V and J ends lost 6 bases and 2 bases, in that order; junction bases with no gene match: 3. The CDR3 nucleotides read TGTGCCAGTAGCCCAGGGGGCGCTGGGGCCAACGTCCTGACTTTC. Residues: CASSPGGAGANVLTF.

J is TRBJ1-2 and V is TRBV29-1, with 11 bases identical to TRBD1. The V segment lost 7 bases and the J segment 4 bases; nucleotides outside the gene matches: 5. This CDR3 has 13 amino acids. Germline CDR1 is SQVTM and CDR2 is ANQGSEA. As DNA, the CDR3 is TGCAGCGCTGGACAGGGGGCGGGCTATGGCTACACCTTC. This encodes CSAGQGAGYGYTF.

The rearrangement links TRBV25-1 to TRBJ2-3; D unresolved. CDR1 MGHDK and CDR2 SYGVNS come from the germline V gene. V lost 5 bases to trimming and J lost 3 bases, with 9 bases between them. This CDR3 region has 13 residues. CDR3: CASSRSGTDTQYF. The CDR3 DNA sequence: TGTGCCAGCAGTAGATCCGGGACAGATACGCAGTATTTT.